This T cell receptor beta chain originates from a study of OX40 agonist ivuxolimab in advanced cancers. With regard to the full study: Ivuxolimab was a fully human IgG2 agonistic monoclonal antibody targeting the costimulatory receptor OX40 (CD134). Intravenous ivuxolimab was administered to patients every 2 weeks at six dose levels: 0.01, 0.1, 0.3, 1.5, 3 and 10 mg/kg. Of the 52 patients in dose escalation, about 20 had hepatocellular carcinoma, about 15 had melanoma, 9 had renal cell carcinoma and 9 had head and neck cancer. A male proportion of roughly 80% and a mean age of around 60 years, ranging from 23 to 79, were recorded for the dose-escalation cohort. Prior anti-PD-1, anti-PD-L1 or anti-CTLA-4 therapy was permitted, and checkpoint inhibitors had been received by roughly 42% of dose-escalation patients. Three dose-escalation patients achieved partial responses, one with hepatocellular carcinoma and two with cutaneous melanoma. The purpose of peripheral TCRbeta sequencing was to test whether ivuxolimab changed TCR sequence diversity and led to clonal T-cell expansion. The paper covers the monotherapy dose-escalation part of the phase I ivuxolimab trial, which included N of about 50 patients. The research as a whole found: Low levels of normalized T-cell clonal expansion were also seen in some nonresponding patients. Partial responders in the 0.1-3.0 mg/kg groups had among the lowest normalized peripheral clonal expansion, especially among CD8+ T cells. After ivuxolimab, CD8+ T cells had more expanded clones than CD4+ T cells on average. Clonal expansion of both CD4+ and CD8+ blood T cells was observed from baseline to week 6 at doses 0.1 to 3.0 mg/kg. The antigen specificity of the clonally expanded peripheral T cells was not determined.

In the germline V gene (reference sequence), CDR1 corresponds to SEHNR and CDR2 to FQNEAQ. V sheds 5 bases and J sheds 5 bases, leaving 15 bases between their ends. From its cysteine to its phenylalanine, the CDR3 spans 14 amino acids. This entry keeps only the CDR3 DNA: 42 bases, framed from base 1. Patients with autoimmune disease history or receiving systemic immunosuppression were excluded from the trial. Peripheral blood for TCR sequencing was drawn from every dose cohort at baseline, at cycle 4 day 1 and at cycle 7 day 1. The samples were drawn from a first-in-human, open-label, multicenter phase I dose-escalation trial of ivuxolimab. Adults with locally advanced or metastatic melanoma, renal cell carcinoma, hepatocellular carcinoma or head and neck squamous cell carcinoma were enrolled in the trial. Before TCR sequencing, CD4+ T cells and CD8+ T cells from peripheral blood were sorted into separate populations.

To sequence the TCRbeta CDR3 region, genomic DNA was isolated from the sorted cells. The immunoSEQ Assay was used to sequence the TCRbeta CDR3 regions. TCRdb carries this immuneACCESS record with in-frame sequences only. Its versions omit some clonotypes, under half of them owing to an unresolved V gene in the studies checked, with the rest unexplained. This sample holds about 40,000 clones; about nine tenths were observed only once. The ten largest clones represent approximately 23% of the sample. Comment on this clone: It has no known antigen specificity. No per-base quality is available; no much larger clone lies one base away.

The sample in question was CD4+ or CD8+ T cells sorted from blood, obtained in a trial of the OX40 agonist ivuxolimab. The TCR sequence derives from an adult with an advanced solid tumor such as melanoma, head and neck, liver or kidney cancer. The sequence is built from TRBV7-9 and TRBJ2-5, with a tentative D gene TRBD2 over 5 matching bases. The DNA reads TGTGCCAGCAGCGCACCGGGATTGGGGGAGACCCAGTACTTC. Translated, it reads CASSAPGLGETQYF.